The clone carrying this T cell receptor beta chain has only a few counts. The germline V gene encodes CDR1 SGHDN and CDR2 FVKESK. Trimming cost V 4 bases and J 1 base, with 11 bases left between them. This CDR3 is built from 14 residues. Sequencing targeted expressed TCRB transcripts, as all isolated RNA had been reverse transcribed. Using immunoSEQ multiplex PCR, the repertoire was profiled, and TCRdb retains in-frame clones only, with some absent. This table has hundreds of thousands of clones, roughly 15% appearing once. This sample stems from a study of beta chain features in type 1 diabetes. V is TRBV14 and J is TRBJ2-7, with D possibly matching TRBD1 (5 bases). This clonotype originated in a man aged 18 to 29 in good health. The sequenced material came from naive CD4+ T cells from blood. This CDR3 is CASSRLQASYEQYF. CDR3 coding DNA: TGTGCCAGCAGCCGCCTACAGGCTTCCTACGAGCAGTACTTC.